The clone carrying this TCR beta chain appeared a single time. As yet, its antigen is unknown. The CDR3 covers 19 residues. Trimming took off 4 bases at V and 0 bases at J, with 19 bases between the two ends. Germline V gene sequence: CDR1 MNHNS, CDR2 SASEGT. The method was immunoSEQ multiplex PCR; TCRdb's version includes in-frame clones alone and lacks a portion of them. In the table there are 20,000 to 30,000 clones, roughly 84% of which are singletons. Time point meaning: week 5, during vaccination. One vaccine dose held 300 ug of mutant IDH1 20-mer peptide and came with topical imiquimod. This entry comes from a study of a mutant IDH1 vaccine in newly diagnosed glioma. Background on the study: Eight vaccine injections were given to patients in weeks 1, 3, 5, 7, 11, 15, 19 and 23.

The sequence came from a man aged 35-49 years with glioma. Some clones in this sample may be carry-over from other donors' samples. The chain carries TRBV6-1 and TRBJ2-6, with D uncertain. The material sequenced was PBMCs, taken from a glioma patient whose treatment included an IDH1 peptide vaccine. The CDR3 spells CASSVLPPGPPSGANVLTF. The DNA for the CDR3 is TGTGCCAGCAGTGTTCTGCCTCCAGGCCCTCCCTCTGGGGCCAACGTCCTGACTTTC.